Presented here are 14 T cell receptor beta chains from one specimen sequenced in a study of CD8 T cells in Susac syndrome (dated by TCRdb to between 2019 and 2020). The library was prepared using the immunoSEQ multiplex PCR assay. RNA was extracted using the RNeasy kit, and about 0.5 to 1 ug of the RNA was reverse transcribed with random hexamers. The public reads were quality trimmed at Q25 with fastp and then assembled into clones with MiXCR by TCRdb, keeping productive beta chains. Each entry is one CDR3 protein sequence, shown with its most common DNA and genes. For this sample there are some 190,000 distinct CDR3 sequences; 85% to 95% appear just once. The ten largest account for around 0.1% of the sample. The specimen was CD4+ T cells from PBMCs. Receptors originate from a human donor in good health.

The V call is TRBV6-6, the J call TRBJ2-7, with TRBD1 as a possible D gene (6 bases). The germline V and J ends were trimmed by 6 bases and 7 bases, with 19 bases remaining between them. CDR3 size: 14 residues. The germline V gene encodes CDR1 MNHNY and CDR2 SVGAGI (reference sequence). As DNA, the CDR3 is TGTGCCAGCAGCCCTCGGACAGAGATGAGAGAGCAGTACTTC. This sequence encodes CASSPRTEMREQYF.

The chain is built from TRBV7-9 and TRBJ2-3, with D hard to call. Germline lookup yields CDR1 SEHNR and CDR2 FQNEAQ (reference sequence). V lost 3 bases and J 2 bases, leaving 9 bases between the germline ends. CDR3 length equals 14 residues. The CDR3 DNA reads as TGTGCCAGCAGCTTCTCGGGCAACACAGATACGCAGTATTTT. It yields the protein CASSFSGNTDTQYF.

The table lists this clonotype with a count of one. The chain carries TRBV29-1 and TRBJ1-2, with a possible D match to TRBD1 (5 bases). Per germline, CDR1 SQVTM and CDR2 ANQGSEA. The CDR3 is 11 amino acids. Trimming pared 2 bases from V and 5 bases from J, leaving 6 bases between. The CDR3: CSVERGYGYTF. The CDR3 nucleotides read TGCAGCGTTGAACGGGGGTATGGCTACACCTTC. Together with reference TRBV29-1 and TRBJ1-2, the CDR3 gives the full variable domain: SAVISQKPSRDICQRGTSLTIQCQVDSQVTMMFWYRQQPGQSLTLIATANQGSEATYESGFVIDKFPISRPNLTFSTLTVSNMSPEDSSIYLCSVERGYGYTFGSGTRLTVV.

This chain links TRBV4-1 with TRBJ1-2, with no clear D. The V and J ends lost 0 bases and 8 bases respectively, with 10 bases between them. Germline CDR1 is MGHRA and CDR2 is YSYEKL. The CDR3 sequence is 13 residues long. CDR3 loop: CASSQEGNRGYTF. The DNA for the CDR3 is TGCGCCAGCAGCCAAGAGGGCAATCGGGGCTACACCTTC.

The chain links TRBV15 to TRBJ2-3; D is perhaps TRBD1 or TRBD2 (5 bases each). Germline V lookup: CDR1 LNHNV, CDR2 YYDKDF (reference sequence). This CDR3 is 15 amino acids long. V was trimmed by 3 bases and J by 4 bases, leaving 14 bases between them. For the CDR3, the DNA is TGTGCCACCAGCAGGGGGGAGTACGGGTCAGATACGCAGTATTTT. Its protein is CATSRGEYGSDTQYF.

The genes are TRBV28 and TRBJ2-1; D gene ambiguous. The V gene lost 7 bases and the J gene lost 2 bases, with 15 bases spanning the gap. This CDR3 is 15 amino acids long. The V gene's germline CDR1 is MDHEN and CDR2 SYDVKM. CDR3 sequence: CASTLGSDPYNEQFF. CDR3 nucleotide sequence: TGTGCCAGCACCTTGGGGTCGGACCCCTACAATGAGCAGTTCTTC. The full variable domain, rest sourced from reference TRBV28 and TRBJ2-1, is DVKVTQSSRYLVKRTGEKVFLECVQDMDHENMFWYRQDPGLGLRLIYFSYDVKMKEKGDIPEGYSVSREKKERFSLILESASTNQTSMYLCASTLGSDPYNEQFFGPGTRLTVL.

The chain joins TRBV11-2 to TRBJ1-1; D gene unclear. Germline CDR1 SGHAT, CDR2 FQNNGV. The ends were cut back, 1 base at V and 1 base at J, with 7 bases in the middle. This CDR3 contains 14 residues. Here the CDR3 DNA reads TGTGCCAGCAGCTTAGCCCACAGGAACACTGAAGCTTTCTTT. This sequence encodes CASSLAHRNTEAFF. Supplemented by reference TRBV11-2 and TRBJ1-1, the full variable domain reads EAGVAQSPRYKIIEKRQSVAFWCNPISGHATLYWYQQILGQGPKLLIQFQNNGVVDDSQLPKDRFSAERLKGVDSTLKIQPAKLEDSAVYLCASSLAHRNTEAFFGQGTRLTVV.

This chain uses TRBV12-3 or TRBV12-4 with TRBJ2-1; 7 positions match TRBD2. Trimming cost V 6 bases and J 10 bases; bases outside gene matches: 9. The CDR3 covers 13 residues. The CDR3 DNA follows: TGTGCCAGCAGCTCCTTCACTAGCGAGGAGCAGTTCTTC. It is translated as CASSSFTSEEQFF.

V is TRBV5-1 and J is TRBJ2-7; a weak D match, TRBD1 (6 bases). V was cut by 5 bases and J by 3 bases, with 24 bases left in between. Per germline, CDR1 SGHRS and CDR2 YFSETQ. The CDR3 sequence is 17 residues long. The CDR3 nucleotides read TGCGCCAGCAGGTTCCTGTCGTCCGGGGCAGGGGACTACGAGCAGTACTTC. It codes for CASRFLSSGAGDYEQYF. Full variable domain (remainder filled in from reference TRBV5-1 and TRBJ2-7): KAGVTQTPRYLIKTRGQQVTLSCSPISGHRSVSWYQQTPGQGLQFLFEYFSETQRNKGNFPGRFSGRQFSNSRSEMNVSTLELGDSALYLCASRFLSSGAGDYEQYFGPGTRLTVT.

The chain links TRBV27 to TRBJ2-7, with D tentatively TRBD1 or TRBD2 (5 bases each). Germline CDR1 and CDR2: MNHEY and SMNVEV (reference sequence). The CDR3 contains 13 residues. V lost 2 bases to trimming and J lost 5 bases, with 10 bases between them. CDR3 sequence reads: CASSLGLGDEQYV. CDR3 bases: TGTGCCAGCAGTTTAGGGCTGGGGGACGAGCAGTACGTC.

The chain joins TRBV29-1 to TRBJ2-3, with 8 nucleotides matching TRBD1. The CDR3 is made up of 13 amino acids. Trimming cost V 3 bases and J 2 bases; bases outside gene matches: 1. Germline V gene data show CDR1 as SQVTM and CDR2 as ANQGSEA. This CDR3 is CSVEGQDTDTQYF. CDR3 nucleotides: TGCAGCGTTGAGGGACAGGACACAGATACGCAGTATTTT.

The chain couples TRBV28 to TRBJ2-1; TRBD2 matches at 12 bases. This CDR3 spans 16 amino acids. The germline gives CDR1 MDHEN, CDR2 SYDVKM. J gave up 7 bases and V 2 bases, and 6 bases lay outside the gene matches. The CDR3 nucleotides read TGTGCCAGCAGTTTACTGGTACTAGCGGGAGGTAATGAGCAGTTCTTC. Its protein is CASSLLVLAGGNEQFF.

The rearrangement joins TRBV29-1 to TRBJ2-5; 9 bases are a match to TRBD2. This CDR3 spans 13 amino acids. Trimming took 7 bases from V and 6 from J; bases not matched to a gene: 9. The V gene's germline CDR1 is SQVTM and CDR2 ANQGSEA. CDR3 loop: CSAEVSGGKTQYF. DNA for the CDR3: TGCAGCGCCGAAGTTAGCGGGGGAAAGACCCAGTACTTC.

The chain has TRBV7-2 and TRBJ1-5; 10 nucleotides agree with TRBD1. CDR3 length: 16 residues. Germline V CDR1 and CDR2: SGHTA, FQGNSA. V lost 3 bases to trimming and J lost 4 bases; unmatched junction nucleotides: 6. The CDR3 reads CASSLRRGQGNQPQHF. CDR3 DNA sequence: TGTGCCAGCAGCTTGAGGAGGGGACAGGGGAATCAGCCCCAGCATTTT.